This T cell receptor beta chain was captured in a study of T cells in Graves' hyperthyroidism and ophthalmopathy. Study details: Staff took peripheral blood when the initial diagnosis was made, before any treatment began. General study points: Blood also contained most expanded thyroid clonotypes above 0.001. Ophthalmopathy was model-predicted a median 6.5 months pre-onset.

With 7 bases clipped from V and 5 bases from J, the junction kept 13 bases outside the gene matches. This CDR3 region has 16 residues. Germline CDR1 reads PRHDT; CDR2 reads FYEKMQ (reference sequence). Criteria for exclusion of patients were uncontrolled infection, other autoimmune disease, pregnancy or lactation. In its sample, this clonotype was seen many times. Its antigen is as yet unknown. TCR beta CDR3 sequences were amplified from RNA transcripts. A set of HTBI primers served as the primers for a first-round RT-PCR of the TCR CDR3. TCRdb called the multiplex PCR reads again in MiXCR, with one record for every CDR3 protein. The repertoire includes about 350,000 distinct CDR3 sequences, 15% to 20% of them detected once, and around a sixth sits in the top ten.

The sequencing input was blood. The J gene is TRBJ2-7, the V gene TRBV13; 11 bases are a match to TRBD2. The sequence derives from a woman aged 40-49 years with Graves' ophthalmopathy. The CDR3 here is CASNTASGRIRDEQYF. The CDR3 bases are TGTGCCAGCAATACGGCTAGCGGGAGGATTAGGGACGAGCAGTACTTC. The variable domain in full, with the rest retrieved from reference TRBV13 and TRBJ2-7, is AAGVIQSPRHLIKEKRETATLKCYPIPRHDTVYWYQQGPGQDPQFLISFYEKMQSDKGSIPDRFSAQQFSDYHSELNMSSLELGDSALYFCASNTASGRIRDEQYFGPGTRLTVT.